This section outlines one T cell receptor beta chain sequence together with its context. As yet, its antigen is unknown. These data originate in a study of T cell responses to AZD1222 COVID-19 vaccine. Study overall: Combined were second doses at about 4 or about 12 weeks.

Profiled with immunoSEQ multiplex PCR; TCRdb holds only in-frame clones, not every one. The sample yields 130,000 to 150,000 clones, approximately 94% seen once. Overall study results and limits: Spike regions recognized by vaccine-associated CD4 TCRs spanned the protein, led by 160-218 and 743-854. It was only a handful of AZD1222 recipients who were seropositive at baseline.

Sample: peripheral blood, taken on day 0 of AZD1222 vaccination. The receptor was derived from an adult in good health.

This chain's CDR3 is CASSLRQDGVANEKLFF. CDR3 in DNA: TGTGCCAGCAGCCTGAGACAGGATGGTGTAGCTAATGAAAAACTGTTTTTT. V and J are TRBV13 and TRBJ1-4; D may be TRBD1 (6 bases). Germline CDR1 reads PRHDT; CDR2 reads FYEKMQ (reference sequence). The CDR3 length is 17 residues. Trimming shortened V by 5 bases and J by 3 bases, and 19 bases separated the two germline ends.